The present entry profiles one T cell receptor (beta chain) with its context. Its antigen is currently unknown. CDR1 and CDR2 (germline): SEHNR, FQNEAQ (reference sequence). V shed 5 bases and J shed 0 bases, with 14 bases lying between them. This CDR3 region has 15 residues. Profiling relied on immunoSEQ multiplex PCR, and the TCRdb table lists in-frame clones only, not all of them. The repertoire holds more than 65,000 clones, with around 85% as singletons. The time point was: blood 2 weeks post-SBRT. Treatment indicated: 15 Gy SBRT to primary tumor, nephrectomy 4 weeks later. The patient's renal cell carcinoma had clear cell pathology. The source of the sample is a study of radiation and T cells in renal cell carcinoma. Regarding the study as a whole: Top tumor clonotypes rose in blood 2 weeks post-radiation, then contracted. No pretreatment tumor biopsies were available for baseline clonotypes.

This specimen consisted of blood, obtained from a patient whose treatment included radiotherapy and nephrectomy. V gene TRBV7-9 combines with J gene TRBJ2-7, with D possibly TRBD1 on 6 matching bases. The receptor's source is a woman aged 45-65 years with renal cell carcinoma. The CDR3 spells CASSRGDRTSYEQYF. The CDR3 DNA reads TGTGCCAGCAGCAGAGGCGACAGGACCTCCTACGAGCAGTACTTC.